This TCR beta chain was recorded in a study of shared clonotypes between healthy human individuals. Turning to the study itself: The study used three CD4 naive, three CD4 memory, two CD8 naive and one CD8 memory plate per donor.

The CDR3 loop spans 14 amino acids. V lost 4 bases to trimming and J lost 3 bases, with 13 bases between them. Germline assignment: CDR1 SGHRS and CDR2 YFSETQ. This clone was seen only a few times. The same CDR3 is also encoded by other DNA sequences in this sample. The repertoire was sequenced with immunoSEQ multiplex PCR; TCRdb's copy has only in-frame clones and lacks some. Seen here are 700,000 or so clones, roughly 78% observed once, and the top ten hold approximately 1.8%. CD4+ cells were split into CD45RA+ naive and CD45RA-negative memory subsets. The sequence derives from a woman aged 25 to 39 in good health. Sequencing was done on a sample of memory CD4+ T cells sorted from blood. Subset specified: CD45RA-negative fraction. V and J are TRBV5-1 and TRBJ1-1, with D perhaps TRBD1 (6 bases). The CDR3 DNA sequence: TGCGCCAGCAGCGGCGGACAGCCTTACACTGAAGCTTTCTTT. Translated, it gives CASSGGQPYTEAFF.